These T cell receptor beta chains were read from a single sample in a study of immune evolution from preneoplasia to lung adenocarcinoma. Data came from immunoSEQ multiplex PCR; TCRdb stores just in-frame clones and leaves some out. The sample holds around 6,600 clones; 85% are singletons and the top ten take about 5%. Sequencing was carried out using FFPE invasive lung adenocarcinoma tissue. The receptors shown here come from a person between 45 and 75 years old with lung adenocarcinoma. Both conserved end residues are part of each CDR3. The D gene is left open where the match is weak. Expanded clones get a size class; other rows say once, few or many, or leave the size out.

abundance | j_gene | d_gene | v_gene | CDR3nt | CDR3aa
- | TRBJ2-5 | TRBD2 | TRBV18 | TGTGCCAGCGCCGGCCTAGCGGGTATTGAGACCCAGTACTTC | CASAGLAGIETQYF
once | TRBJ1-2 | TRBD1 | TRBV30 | TGTGCCTGGAGTACGGGACAGCTGACGAATGGTGGCTACACCTTC | CAWSTGQLTNGGYTF
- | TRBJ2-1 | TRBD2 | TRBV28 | TGTGCCAGCAGTTTGGGGGGGAGGGTAAGCTCCTACAATGAGCAATTCTTC | CASSLGGRVSSYNEQFF
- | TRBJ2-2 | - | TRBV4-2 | TGTGCCAGCAGCCAAGATTGGTCCGCTCGCGGGGAGCTGTTTTTT | CASSQDWSARGELFF
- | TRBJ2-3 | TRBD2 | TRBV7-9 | TGTGCCTCCCGTAGCGGGAGCACAGATACGCAGTATTTT | CASRSGSTDTQYF
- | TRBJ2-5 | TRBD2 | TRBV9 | TGTGCCAGCAGCGTAGATAGCGGGAGAGGAGAGACCCAGTACTTC | CASSVDSGRGETQYF
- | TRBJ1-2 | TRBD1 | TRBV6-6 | TGTGCCAGCAGTTACTCGAGTCTGACAGGGGACTACGGCTACACCTTC | CASSYSSLTGDYGYTF
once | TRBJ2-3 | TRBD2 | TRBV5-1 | TGCGCCAGTGGAGCGAGGGGAGGGACTAGCACAGATACGCAGTATTTT | CASGARGGTSTDTQYF
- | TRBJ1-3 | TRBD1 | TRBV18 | TGTGCCAGCTCACCAATCGGGACAGGGACCTCTGGAAACACCATATATTTT | CASSPIGTGTSGNTIYF
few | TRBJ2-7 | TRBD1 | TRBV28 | TGTGCCAGCAGTGCCCTCCGGGACAGGACCTACGAGCAGTACTTC | CASSALRDRTYEQYF
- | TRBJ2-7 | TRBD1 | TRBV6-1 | TGTGCCAGCAGTCGGACAGGGGGATGGTACGAGCAGTACTTC | CASSRTGGWYEQYF
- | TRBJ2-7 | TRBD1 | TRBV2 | TGTGCCGAAGGGGGGGACAGGGACATCGAGCAGTACTTC | CAEGGDRDIEQYF
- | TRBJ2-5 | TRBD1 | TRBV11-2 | TGTGCCAGCAGCGCAGGGGGCTTCATAGAGACCCAGTACTTC | CASSAGGFIETQYF
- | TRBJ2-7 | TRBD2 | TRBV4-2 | TGTGCCAGCAGCCACTTAGCGGGAGGAAGCTCCTACGAGCAGTACTTC | CASSHLAGGSSYEQYF
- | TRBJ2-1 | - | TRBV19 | TGTGCCAGTAGTATAAGCGGAGAGAGTTACAATGAGCAGTTCTTC | CASSISGESYNEQFF
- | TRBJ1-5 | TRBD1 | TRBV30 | TGTGCCTGGCACGGACAGGGAAGTAATCAGCCCCAGCATTTT | CAWHGQGSNQPQHF
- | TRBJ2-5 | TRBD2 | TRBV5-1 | TGCGCCAGCAGGCCAGCTAGCGGGAGTAGAGAGACCCAGTACTTC | CASRPASGSRETQYF
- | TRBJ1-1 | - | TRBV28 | TGTGCCAGCAGTTTACTTTCCGACACTGAAGCTTTCTTT | CASSLLSDTEAFF
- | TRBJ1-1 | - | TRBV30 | TGTGCCTGGAGTGCCACAGGGAACACTGAAGCTTTCTTT | CAWSATGNTEAFF
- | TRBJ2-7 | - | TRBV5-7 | TGTGCCAGCAGCCTCCCAGAGGGCGAGCAGTACTTC | CASSLPEGEQYF
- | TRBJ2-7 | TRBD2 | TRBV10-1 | TGCGCCAGCAGTGCGTTAGCGGGAGGTGGCGAGCAGTACTTC | CASSALAGGGEQYF
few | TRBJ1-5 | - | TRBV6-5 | TGTGCCAGCAGTTACTACGGCGATGACTATCAGCCCCAGCATTTT | CASSYYGDDYQPQHF
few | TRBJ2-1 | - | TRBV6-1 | TGTGCCAGCAGCCAAGCGGTCAACTCCTACAATGAGCAGTTCTTC | CASSQAVNSYNEQFF
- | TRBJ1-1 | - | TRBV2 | TGTGCCAGCAGGGAAGGGCTGGGGCGTGAAGCTTTCTTT | CASREGLGREAFF
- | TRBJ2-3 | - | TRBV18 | TGTGCCAGCTCACCACAACCCATAAATGCGGTTACGCAGTATTTT | CASSPQPINAVTQYF
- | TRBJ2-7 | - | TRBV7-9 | TGTGCCAGCAGCTCGGACAGGACTACCTACGAGCAGTACTTC | CASSSDRTTYEQYF
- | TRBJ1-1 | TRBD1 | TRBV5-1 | TGCGCCAGCACTTATACAGGGGGCCATGGTACTGAAGCTTTCTTT | CASTYTGGHGTEAFF
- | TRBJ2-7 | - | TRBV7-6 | TGTGCCAGCAGCTGGGGGTCCCATAAGCAGTACTTC | CASSWGSHKQYF
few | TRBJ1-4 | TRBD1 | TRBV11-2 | TGTGCCAGCAGTCAACAGGGGGCTGCTAATGAAAAACTGTTTTTT | CASSQQGAANEKLFF
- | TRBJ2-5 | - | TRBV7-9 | TGTGCCAGCAGCTTTGAGACCCAGTACTTC | CASSFETQYF
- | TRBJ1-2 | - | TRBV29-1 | TGCAGCGTTGAAGATGTTATGAGTGGCTACACCTTC | CSVEDVMSGYTF
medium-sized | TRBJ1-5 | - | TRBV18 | TGTGCCAGCTCACGAGACACAAATCAGCCCCAGCATTTT | CASSRDTNQPQHF
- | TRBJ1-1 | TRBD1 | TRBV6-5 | TGTGCCAGCAGTTACCAGGGACAGCAGAACACTGAAGCTTTCTTT | CASSYQGQQNTEAFF
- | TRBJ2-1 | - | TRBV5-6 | TGTGCCAGCAGCTTGGATACGGGGAGCTCCTACAATGAGCAGTTCTTC | CASSLDTGSSYNEQFF
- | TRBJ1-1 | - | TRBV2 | TGTGCCAGCAGCGCTGATACTGTCGATGAAGCTTTCTTT | CASSADTVDEAFF
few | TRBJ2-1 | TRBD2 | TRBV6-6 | TGTGCCAGCACCCTGGGAGGGAATGAGCAGTTCTTC | CASTLGGNEQFF
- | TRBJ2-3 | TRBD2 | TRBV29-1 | TGCAGCGTTGGGGGTTCTCCGACTAGCGCGTCCTGGAATACGCAGTATTTT | CSVGGSPTSASWNTQYF
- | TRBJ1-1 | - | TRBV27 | TGTGCCAGCAGTTTAGCAGGTGTCGGGTGGACTGAAGCTTTCTTT | CASSLAGVGWTEAFF
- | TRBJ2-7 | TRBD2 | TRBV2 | TGTGCCAGCAGTATAAGCAGGTCTAGCGGGAGGCCTGGTGGGTCGTACTCCTACGAGCAGTACTTC | CASSISRSSGRPGGSYSYEQYF
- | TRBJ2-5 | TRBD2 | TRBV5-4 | TGTGCCAGCAGCTTGAGCCTAGCGGGAACAGAGACCCAGTACTTC | CASSLSLAGTETQYF
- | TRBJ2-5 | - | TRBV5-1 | TGCGCCAGCAGCTTGGACCAAGAGACCCAGTACTTC | CASSLDQETQYF
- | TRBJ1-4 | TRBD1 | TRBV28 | TGTGCCAGCAGTCTAAGGGACAGGGTTTATGAAAAACTGTTTTTT | CASSLRDRVYEKLFF
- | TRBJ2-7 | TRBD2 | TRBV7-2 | TGTGCCAGCAGCTTAGTGGCTAGCGGCCGGTACGAGCAGTACTTC | CASSLVASGRYEQYF
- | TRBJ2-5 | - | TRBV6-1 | TGTGCCAGCAGTGATATATCTGAGGTGGGGACCCAGTACTTC | CASSDISEVGTQYF
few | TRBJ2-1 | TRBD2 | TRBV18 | TGTGCCAGCTCACCACCATCTAGCGGGAGGGATGAGCAGTTCTTC | CASSPPSSGRDEQFF
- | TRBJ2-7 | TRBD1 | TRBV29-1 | TGCAGCGTTAACCGGGACAGCCCCTACGAGCAGTACTTC | CSVNRDSPYEQYF
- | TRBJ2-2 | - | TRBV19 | TGTGCCAGTAGTTCTCAGGGGGGAACCGGGGAGCTGTTTTTT | CASSSQGGTGELFF
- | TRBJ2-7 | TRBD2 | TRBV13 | TGTGCCAGCAGCTCGGGGACTAGCGGGAGGCGCTCCTACGAGCAGTACTTC | CASSSGTSGRRSYEQYF
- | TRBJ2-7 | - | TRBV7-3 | TGTGCCAGCAGCTTAAGAGGGGACCGCGACGAGCAGTACTTC | CASSLRGDRDEQYF
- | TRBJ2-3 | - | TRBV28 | TGTGCCAGCCTTAACGGAGGGGGAACAGATACGCAGTATTTT | CASLNGGGTDTQYF
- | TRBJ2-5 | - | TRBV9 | TGTGCCAGCAGCTCAGAGGTAGAAGAGACCCAGTACTTC | CASSSEVEETQYF
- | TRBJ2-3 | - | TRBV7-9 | TGTGCCAGCACCGATCGAGGGGCAGATACGCAGTATTTT | CASTDRGADTQYF
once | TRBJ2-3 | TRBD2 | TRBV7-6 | TGTGCCAGCAGCTACCGCGGACTAGCGGGCACAGATACGCAGTATTTT | CASSYRGLAGTDTQYF
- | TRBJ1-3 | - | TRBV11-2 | TGTGCCAGCAGCTTAGTAGCCTTCTCTGGAAACACCATATATTTT | CASSLVAFSGNTIYF
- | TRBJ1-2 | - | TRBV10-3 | TGTGCCATCAGTGAAGGTCAGGGCTATGGCTACACCTTC | CAISEGQGYGYTF
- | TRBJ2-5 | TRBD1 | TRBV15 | TGTGCCACCAGCAGAGGACAGGGGTCGGGAGAGACCCAGTACTTC | CATSRGQGSGETQYF
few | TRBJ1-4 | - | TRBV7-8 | TGTGCCAGCAGCTTGACAGTGAACAATGAAAAACTGTTTTTT | CASSLTVNNEKLFF